This TCR beta chain is drawn from a study of T-cell memory formation after mild COVID-19. The overall study: Clustering of TCRs was largely donor specific. The study's findings and limits: Clones that got smaller from day 15 to 85 had even CD4/CD8, while clones growing later tipped toward CD4+.

TCRdb recomputed calls from the 5' RACE reads with MiXCR, one row per CDR3 protein. Altogether fewer than 400,000 distinct CDR3 sequences are present, about 15% being singletons, with the ten largest covering about a fifth. The CDR3 sequence is 13 residues long. V lost 2 bases to trimming and J lost 6 bases, with 9 bases between them. The germline gives CDR1 SGHRS, CDR2 YFSETQ. Worth noting for this clonotype: The antigen is undetermined.

This TCR came from a man aged 18 to 30 who had mild COVID-19 (a few samples of this study predate the infection). Cell type and time point are not known. The genes are TRBV5-1 and TRBJ2-1; no reliable D call. Specimen: PBMCs or a T cell subset sorted from them (not recorded which). The CDR3: CASSFSYLNEQFF. CDR3 nucleotide sequence: TGCGCCAGCAGCTTTTCTTACCTCAATGAGCAGTTCTTC.